The clone carrying this T cell receptor (beta chain) was detected ten times or more. The data derive from a study of T cells after yellow fever vaccination. Study information: Fractions containing few cells were prepared with SMART-Seq v4 Ultra Low Input.

The CDR3 consists of 16 residues. Per the germline V gene, CDR1 is MNHEY and CDR2 is SVGEGT. Deletions cut 3 bases from V and 2 bases from J, with 11 bases between. TCRdb passed the 5' RACE reads through MiXCR, listing each CDR3 protein once. Seen here are about 250,000 distinct CDR3 sequences, approximately 3.8% observed once, and the top ten hold around 20%. This TCR derives from a man between 18 and 35 years old who received the YFV17D yellow fever vaccine. The genes are TRBV6-2 or TRBV6-3 and TRBJ2-6, with no clear D. The sample was PBMCs, taken 15 days after the yellow fever booster vaccination. CDR3 coding DNA: TGTGCCAGCAGTTATTCCAGGCTCGCTGGGGCCAACGTCCTGACTTTC. This translates into CASSYSRLAGANVLTF.